In its sample, the clone carrying this T cell receptor beta chain was seen once. The entry originates in a study of blood T cell repertoires in COVID-19. The table came from immunoSEQ multiplex PCR; TCRdb's copy has only in-frame clones and leaves some out. The sample gives hundreds of thousands of clones, approximately 90% of which show up once; 2.4% is in the top ten. The CDR3 consists of 15 residues. V gave up 3 bases and J gave up 4 bases; unmatched junction bases: 8. The germline V gene has CDR1 MDHEN and CDR2 SYDVKM. Specimen: PBMCs or T cells enriched from blood (not recorded which). The rearrangement links TRBV28 to TRBJ1-2; 7 nucleotides line up with TRBD1. The sequence was obtained from a woman aged 18-30 years who had recovered from COVID-19. CDR3 region: CASSFGGTVPYGYTF. The DNA of the CDR3 is TGTGCCAGCAGTTTCGGCGGGACAGTTCCCTATGGCTACACCTTC.